This TCR beta chain was captured by sequencing in a study of T cells in Graves' hyperthyroidism and ophthalmopathy. The germline V gene encodes CDR1 MNHEY and CDR2 SVGEGT. The V and J ends lost 2 bases and 6 bases, in that order; junction bases with no gene match: 6. This CDR3 region has 15 residues. TCR beta CDR3 regions were amplified from RNA. First-round RT-PCR with HTBI primers amplified the TCR CDR3 region. TCRdb independently ran MiXCR on the multiplex PCR reads; one entry per CDR3 protein. The repertoire holds some 490,000 distinct CDR3 sequences, with approximately 23% as singletons. Material: blood. The chain couples TRBV6-2 or TRBV6-3 to TRBJ1-5, with TRBD1 matching 8 bases. This receptor was taken from a woman in her 70s with Graves' ophthalmopathy. In DNA form, the CDR3 reads TGTGCCAGCAGTTACACGACAGGGGTGAGTCAGCCCCAGCATTTT. It translates to CASSYTTGVSQPQHF.